A single sample gave rise to the 7 T cell receptor beta chains below, sequenced in a study of spatial heterogeneity in lung cancer. Time point defined: blood at routine non-recurrence follow-up after resection. TCRdb processed the 5' RACE reads anew with MiXCR; each CDR3 protein has one entry. The repertoire holds some 41,000 distinct CDR3 sequences, with more than 9% as singletons. Source: PBMCs, taken at follow-up. All receptors derive from a female donor with early-stage non-small cell lung cancer.

The CDR3 region has the DNA TGTGCCTGGAGTGGCAGGGTTAGAGAGAATTCACCCCTCCACTTT. Amino acids: CAWSGRVRENSPLHF. This sequence joins TRBV30 and TRBJ1-6; TRBD1 might be the D (5 bases). The V end was cut by 1 base, the J end by 7 bases, with 14 bases between. The CDR3 consists of 15 residues. The V gene's germline CDR1 is GTSNPN and CDR2 SVGIG (reference sequence).

This clonotype was counted ten times or more. The chain has TRBV9 and TRBJ2-1; 10 nucleotides line up with TRBD2. Germline CDR1 SGDLS, CDR2 YYNGEE. J was trimmed by 0 bases and V by 4 bases; bases with no gene match: 7. This CDR3 comprises 17 residues. The CDR3 spells CASSPGLAVSSYNEQFF. CDR3 sequence (DNA): TGTGCCAGCAGCCCCGGACTAGCGGTTAGCTCCTACAATGAGCAGTTCTTC. Looking up the rest from reference TRBV9 and TRBJ2-1 gives the full variable domain: DSGVTQTPKHLITATGQRVTLRCSPRSGDLSVYWYQQSLDQGLQFLIQYYNGEERAKGNILERFSAQQFPDLHSELNLSSLELGDSALYFCASSPGLAVSSYNEQFFGPGTRLTVL.

The V call is TRBV28, the J call TRBJ1-2; D possibly corresponds to TRBD1 (6 bases). The germline V gene has CDR1 MDHEN and CDR2 SYDVKM. CDR3 length: 13 amino acids. Trimming took 6 bases from V and 4 from J, leaving 12 bases between them. The DNA of the CDR3 is TGTGCCAGCAGCACCACAGGGAGCTATGGCTACACCTTC. It is translated as CASSTTGSYGYTF.

This clonotype showed up just a few times. The V and J genes are TRBV9 and TRBJ2-2, with 8 nucleotides matching TRBD2. The CDR3 has 15 residues. With 3 bases clipped from V and 4 bases from J, the junction kept 5 bases outside the gene matches. In germline, CDR1 is SGDLS, CDR2 YYNGEE. The CDR3 DNA reads as TGTGCCAGCAGCGGAGCGGGGGCCACCACCGGGGAGCTGTTTTTT. It translates to CASSGAGATTGELFF.

In this sample, this clonotype turned up a few times. The chain has TRBV21-1 and TRBJ2-7; the D segment call TRBD1 is taken from the table without a DNA check. TRBV21-1 is reported as a pseudogene. The CDR3 is made up of 14 amino acids. The CDR3 DNA is TGTGCCAGCGGGCCCGGGACAGGGCCCTACGAGCAGTACTTC. Its translation: CASGPGTGPYEQYF.

This clonotype was detected only a few times. The rearrangement joins TRBV20-1 to TRBJ2-5; no definite D call. The length of the CDR3 is 12 residues. CDR1 is DFQATT, CDR2 SNEGSKA, per germline (reference sequence). Trimming removed 3 bases at V and 5 bases at J, with 10 bases between. The CDR3 bases are TGCAGTGCTAGGTTCAGCAGCGAGACCCAGTACTTC. It is translated as CSARFSSETQYF.

This clonotype was recorded many times. The rearrangement joins TRBV24-1 to TRBJ2-5; TRBD1 matches 7 bases. There are 17 residues in the CDR3. Germline trimming cut 3 bases from V and 1 base from J; bases unmatched to any gene: 10. Germline CDR1 KGHDR, CDR2 SFDVKD. In DNA form, the CDR3 reads TGTGCCACCAGTGATCCTGGGACAGCCGGAATCCAAGAGACCCAGTACTTC. Translated: CATSDPGTAGIQETQYF.